This T cell receptor (beta chain) came from a study of tissue T cells after allogeneic stem cell transplantation. The time point was: mouse harvest day 7 after allogeneic transplant. The graft held 10^6 splenic CD5+ T cells and 10^7 T-cell-depleted bone marrow cells. This mouse GVHD model was MHC-mismatched B6 to BALB/c, profiled day 7 or 14. The CDR3 is 12 residues long. CDR1 and CDR2 from the germline V gene are NNHNN and SYGAGS (reference sequence). The ends were cut back, 4 bases at V and 4 bases at J, with 8 bases in the middle. Libraries were prepared by immunoSEQ multiplex PCR; TCRdb keeps only in-frame clonotypes and omits some of them. The sample lists about 10,000 clones; about 47% were seen once. There are a few counts of this clone. Gene names are mouse gene names. The missing CDR3 end, 1 residue past where the read stops, is filled in from the germline J gene.

This chain connects TRBV13-2 to TRBJ1-1, with D hard to call. The clonotype comes from a female BALB/c mouse given C57BL/6 T cells with graft-versus-host disease after an allogeneic hematopoietic cell transplant. The material sequenced was gut tissue. The CDR3 sequence is CASGRRSTEVFF. The part of the CDR3 DNA that was read is TGTGCCAGCGGTCGCCGCTCCACAGAAGTCTTC.